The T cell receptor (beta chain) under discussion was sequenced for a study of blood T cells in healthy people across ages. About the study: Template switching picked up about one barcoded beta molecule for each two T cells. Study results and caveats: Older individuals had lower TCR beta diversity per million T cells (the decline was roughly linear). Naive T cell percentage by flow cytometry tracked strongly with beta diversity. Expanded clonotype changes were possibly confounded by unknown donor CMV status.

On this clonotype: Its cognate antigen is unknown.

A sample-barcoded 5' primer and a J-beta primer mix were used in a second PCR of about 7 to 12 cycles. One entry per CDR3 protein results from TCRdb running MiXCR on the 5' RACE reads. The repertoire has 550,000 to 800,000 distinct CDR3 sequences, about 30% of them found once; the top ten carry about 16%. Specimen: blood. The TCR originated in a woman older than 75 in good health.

The CDR3 loop is CSAALDRTQYF. Here the CDR3 DNA reads TGCAGTGCTGCACTAGATCGTACGCAGTATTTT. The chain is built from TRBV20-1 and TRBJ2-3, with D perhaps TRBD2 (5 bases). V was clipped by 5 bases and J by 8 bases, with 11 bases between them. Germline-derived CDR1 and CDR2 are DFQATT and SNEGSKA (reference sequence). This CDR3 is 11 amino acids long.